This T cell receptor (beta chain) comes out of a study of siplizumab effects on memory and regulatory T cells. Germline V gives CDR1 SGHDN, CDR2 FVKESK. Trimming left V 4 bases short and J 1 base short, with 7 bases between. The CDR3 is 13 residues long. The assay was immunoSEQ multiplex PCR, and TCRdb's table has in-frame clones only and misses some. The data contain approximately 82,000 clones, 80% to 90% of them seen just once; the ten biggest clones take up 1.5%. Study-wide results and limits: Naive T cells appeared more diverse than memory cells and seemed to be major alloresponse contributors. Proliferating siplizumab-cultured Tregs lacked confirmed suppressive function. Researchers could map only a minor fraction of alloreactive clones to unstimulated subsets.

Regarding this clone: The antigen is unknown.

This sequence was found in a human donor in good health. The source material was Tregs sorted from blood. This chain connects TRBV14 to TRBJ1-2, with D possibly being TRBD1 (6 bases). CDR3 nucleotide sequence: TGTGCCAGCAGCCCGGGACATAACTATGGCTACACCTTC. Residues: CASSPGHNYGYTF.